The 14 T cell receptor beta chains below all came from one sample that was sequenced in a study of tumor-infiltrating lymphocytes in localized non-small cell lung cancer. Measured with immunoSEQ multiplex PCR; TCRdb has only the in-frame clones, and not every one. Of under 6,000 clones in the sample, roughly 95% were seen once. The sequenced sample was uninvolved lung tissue not adjacent to the tumor. These receptors all come from a human donor with non-small cell lung cancer.

The chain links TRBV10-2 to TRBJ1-1, with D hard to call. This CDR3 has 15 residues. V dropped 0 bases and J dropped 0 bases, with 8 bases sitting between them. Per the germline V gene, CDR1 is WSHSY and CDR2 is SAAADI. The CDR3 protein is CASSESTDLNTEAFF. The CDR3 DNA reads as TGCGCCAGCAGTGAGTCCACAGATCTGAACACTGAAGCTTTCTTT.

The J gene is TRBJ2-2, the V gene TRBV6-4, with D unclear. This CDR3 is 15 amino acids long. CDR1 and CDR2 from the germline V gene are MRHNA and SNTAGT. Deletions cut 2 bases from V and 0 bases from J, with 7 bases between. The CDR3 DNA is TGTGCCAGCAGTGACAGACCAGCGAACACCGGGGAGCTGTTTTTT. It yields the protein CASSDRPANTGELFF.

This rearrangement joins TRBV5-1 to TRBJ2-1, with 11 bases aligning to TRBD2. V shed 4 bases and J 8 bases; nucleotides not matched to a gene: 11. The CDR3 is 16 residues long. The germline CDR1 and CDR2 sequences are SGHRS and YFSETQ. CDR3 bases: TGCGCCAGCAGCGCAGTAGCGGGGGGGCTTGGGGATGAGCAGTTCTTC. Its protein is CASSAVAGGLGDEQFF.

This chain uses TRBV7-8 with TRBJ2-1; 10 bases are shared with TRBD2. CDR3 length: 16 amino acids. Germline CDR1 reads SGHVS; CDR2 reads FQNEAQ. J gave up 4 bases and V 1 base, and 4 bases lay outside the gene matches. The CDR3 region is CASSLEASGGYNEQFF. The CDR3 DNA sequence: TGTGCCAGCAGCTTAGAAGCTAGCGGGGGTTACAATGAGCAGTTCTTC. Filled out from reference TRBV7-8 and TRBJ2-1, the complete variable domain reads GAGVSQSPRYKVAKRGQDVALRCDPISGHVSLFWYQQALGQGPEFLTYFQNEAQLDKSGLPSDRFFAERPEGSVSTLKIQRTQQEDSAVYLCASSLEASGGYNEQFFGPGTRLTVL.

This chain uses TRBV2 with TRBJ1-5; unclear D gene. This CDR3 is built from 16 residues. Germline CDR1 is SNHLY and CDR2 is FYNNEI. The ends were cut back, 3 bases at V and 2 bases at J, with 14 bases in the middle. Here the CDR3 reads CASSDSRGIGNQPQHF. CDR3 coding DNA: TGTGCCAGCAGTGATAGTCGTGGAATCGGCAATCAGCCCCAGCATTTT.

This rearrangement joins TRBV11-2 to TRBJ1-5, with a weak D call TRBD1 (5 bases). V lost 1 base and J 3 bases, leaving 7 bases between the germline ends. The germline V gene encodes CDR1 SGHAT and CDR2 FQNNGV. The CDR3 is 14 residues long. CDR3 region: CASSLGQTNQPQHF. Here the CDR3 DNA reads TGTGCCAGCAGCTTAGGACAGACCAATCAGCCCCAGCATTTT. Complete variable domain (other parts from reference TRBV11-2 and TRBJ1-5): EAGVAQSPRYKIIEKRQSVAFWCNPISGHATLYWYQQILGQGPKLLIQFQNNGVVDDSQLPKDRFSAERLKGVDSTLKIQPAKLEDSAVYLCASSLGQTNQPQHFGDGTRLSIL.

The chain recombines TRBV5-1 with TRBJ1-2; TRBD1 might be the D (6 bases). Germline loops: CDR1 SGHRS, CDR2 YFSETQ. Trimming stripped 4 bases from V and 2 bases from J, with 9 bases between. This CDR3 contains 13 residues. The CDR3 DNA sequence: TGCGCCAGCAGCAGGGACATAAACTATGGCTACACCTTC. Translation gives CASSRDINYGYTF. The full variable domain, its missing parts supplied by reference TRBV5-1 and TRBJ1-2, is KAGVTQTPRYLIKTRGQQVTLSCSPISGHRSVSWYQQTPGQGLQFLFEYFSETQRNKGNFPGRFSGRQFSNSRSEMNVSTLELGDSALYLCASSRDINYGYTFGSGTRLTVV.

V is TRBV6-5 and J is TRBJ2-5; perhaps TRBD1 as D (6 bases). V shed 7 bases and J shed 0 bases, with 9 bases lying between them. The germline V gene has CDR1 MNHEY and CDR2 SVGAGI. This CDR3 spans 13 amino acids. The CDR3 region is CASNQGYQETQYF. The CDR3 bases are TGTGCCAGCAACCAGGGGTACCAAGAGACCCAGTACTTC.

The J gene is TRBJ1-1, the V gene TRBV5-1, with D tentatively TRBD1 (5 bases). Germline CDR1 and CDR2: SGHRS and YFSETQ. The CDR3 has 14 residues. V lost 5 bases to trimming and J lost 0 bases, with 11 bases between them. CDR3 nucleotides: TGCGCCAGCAGAGGGGTGGACATGAACACTGAAGCTTTCTTT. It encodes CASRGVDMNTEAFF.

The CDR3 DNA is TGTGCCAGCAGCCAAGATACAGGGGTAGGGCAGCCCCAGCATTTT. Translated, it gives CASSQDTGVGQPQHF. The rearrangement uses TRBV4-2 and TRBJ1-5; TRBD1 aligns across 7 bases. V lost 0 bases to trimming and J lost 7 bases; unmatched junction nucleotides: 6. The V gene's germline CDR1 is LGHNA and CDR2 YNFKEQ. The CDR3 is 15 residues long.

Only one count was recorded for this clone. The same CDR3 is also encoded by other DNA sequences in this sample. The rearrangement links TRBV6-5 to TRBJ1-6, with a possible D match to TRBD1 (6 bases). This CDR3 comprises 15 residues. The V gene lost 2 bases and the J gene lost 8 bases, with 13 bases spanning the gap. The V gene's germline CDR1 is MNHEY and CDR2 SVGAGI. CDR3 sequence reads: CASSYTTGEDSPLHF. CDR3 sequence (DNA): TGTGCCAGCAGTTACACGACAGGAGAAGATTCACCCCTCCACTTT.

V usage is TRBV5-6 and J usage is TRBJ2-7; a possible D gene is TRBD2 (6 bases). CDR3 size: 14 residues. The V and J ends lost 0 bases and 5 bases respectively, with 12 bases between them. From germline, CDR1 is SGHDT and CDR2 YYEEEE. The CDR3 sequence: CASSLGMAGHEQYF. The CDR3 nucleotides are TGTGCCAGCAGCTTGGGGATGGCGGGGCACGAGCAGTACTTC.

The chain has TRBV2 and TRBJ2-7; 8 bases match TRBD2. CDR1 SNHLY and CDR2 FYNNEI come from the germline V gene. With 4 bases clipped from V and 5 bases from J, the junction kept 10 bases outside the gene matches. This CDR3 spans 15 amino acids. The CDR3 region is CASSAHLAGLDEQYF. CDR3 nucleotides: TGTGCCAGCAGTGCACATCTAGCGGGCCTAGACGAGCAGTACTTC.

This chain joins TRBV4-3 and TRBJ1-2; a possible D gene is TRBD1 (6 bases). V lost 1 base to trimming and J lost 8 bases, with 14 bases between them. There are 14 residues in the CDR3. The germline gives CDR1 LGHNA, CDR2 YSLEER. The CDR3 loop reads CASSQVLGGRGYTF. As DNA, the CDR3 is TGCGCCAGCAGCCAAGTTCTCGGGGGCAGGGGCTACACCTTC.